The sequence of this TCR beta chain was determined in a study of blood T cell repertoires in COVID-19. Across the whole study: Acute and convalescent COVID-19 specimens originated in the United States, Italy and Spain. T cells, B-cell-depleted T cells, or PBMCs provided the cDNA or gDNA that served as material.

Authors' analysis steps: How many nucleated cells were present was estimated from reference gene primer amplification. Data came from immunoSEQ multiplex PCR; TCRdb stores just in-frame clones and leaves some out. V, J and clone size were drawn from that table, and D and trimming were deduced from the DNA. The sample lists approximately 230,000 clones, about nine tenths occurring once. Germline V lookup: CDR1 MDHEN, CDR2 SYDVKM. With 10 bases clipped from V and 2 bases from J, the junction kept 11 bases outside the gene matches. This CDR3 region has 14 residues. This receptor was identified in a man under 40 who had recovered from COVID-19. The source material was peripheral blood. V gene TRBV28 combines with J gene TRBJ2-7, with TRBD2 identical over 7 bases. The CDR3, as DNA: TGTGCCATCTCAACCCCGGGACTACCCTACGAGCAGTACTTC. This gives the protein CAISTPGLPYEQYF.